This TCR beta chain was observed in a study of blood T cell repertoires in COVID-19. Trimming removed 4 bases from V and 4 bases from J; junction bases left unmatched: 4. Germline values: CDR1 SGHTS, CDR2 YDEGEE. The CDR3 runs to 14 residues. Source study methods: By means of reference gene primer amplification, nucleated cell counts were estimated. Measured with immunoSEQ multiplex PCR; TCRdb has only the in-frame clones, and not every one. V and J calls and clone size are copied from that table; D and trimming were computed from the DNA. The sample contains about 200,000 clones, approximately 90% of which appear only once.

The chain carries TRBV5-8 and TRBJ1-3; 8 bases fit TRBD1. The TCR sequence derives from a woman aged 40 to 49 who had recovered from COVID-19. The sample consisted of peripheral blood. For the CDR3, the DNA is TGTGCCAGCAGCCCAGGACAGGGAGGAAACACCATATATTTT. This gives the protein CASSPGQGGNTIYF. The entire variable domain, with the rest obtained from reference TRBV5-8 and TRBJ1-3, is as follows: EAGVTQSPTHLIKTRGQQATLRCSPISGHTSVYWYQQALGLGLQFLLWYDEGEERNRGNFPPRFSGRQFPNYSSELNVNALELEDSALYLCASSPGQGGNTIYFGEGSWLTVV.